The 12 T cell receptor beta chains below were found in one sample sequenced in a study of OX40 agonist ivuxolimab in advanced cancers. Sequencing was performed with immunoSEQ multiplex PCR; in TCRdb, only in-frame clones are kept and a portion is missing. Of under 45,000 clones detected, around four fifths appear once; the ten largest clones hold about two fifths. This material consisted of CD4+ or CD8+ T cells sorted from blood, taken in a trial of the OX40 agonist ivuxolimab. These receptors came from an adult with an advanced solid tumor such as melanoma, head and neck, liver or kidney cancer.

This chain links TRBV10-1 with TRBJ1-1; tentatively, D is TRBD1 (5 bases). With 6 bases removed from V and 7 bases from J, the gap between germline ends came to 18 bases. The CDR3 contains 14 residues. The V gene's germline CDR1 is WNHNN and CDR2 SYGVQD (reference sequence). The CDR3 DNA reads TGCGCCAGCAGCGGGGGGTCCGGACCCCGTGAAGCTTTCTTT. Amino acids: CASSGGSGPREAFF.

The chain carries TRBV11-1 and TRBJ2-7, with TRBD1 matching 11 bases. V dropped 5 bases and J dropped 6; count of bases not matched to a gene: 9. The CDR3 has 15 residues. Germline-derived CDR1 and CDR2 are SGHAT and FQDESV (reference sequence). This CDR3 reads CASSRPGTGGGEQYF. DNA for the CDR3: TGTGCCAGCAGCCGTCCCGGGACAGGGGGAGGCGAGCAGTACTTC.

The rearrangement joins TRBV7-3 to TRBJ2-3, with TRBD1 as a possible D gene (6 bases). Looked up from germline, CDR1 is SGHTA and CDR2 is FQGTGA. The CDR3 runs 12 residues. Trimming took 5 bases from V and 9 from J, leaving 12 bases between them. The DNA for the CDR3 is TGTGCCAGCAGCCAGGGGCAGGGGACGCAGTATTTT. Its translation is CASSQGQGTQYF.

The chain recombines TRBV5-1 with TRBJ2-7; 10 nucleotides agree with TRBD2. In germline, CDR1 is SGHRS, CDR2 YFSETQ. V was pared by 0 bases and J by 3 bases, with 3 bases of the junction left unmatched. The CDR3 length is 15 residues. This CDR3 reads CASSLVGTSDYEQYF. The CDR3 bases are TGCGCCAGCAGCTTGGTAGGGACTAGCGACTACGAGCAGTACTTC.

The CDR3 DNA reads as TGTGCCAGCACCTGGGGGCGGAGCTCTGGAAACACCATATATTTT. As protein: CASTWGRSSGNTIYF. The chain has TRBV7-9 and TRBJ1-3, with TRBD1 as a possible D gene (6 bases). CDR1 and CDR2 from the germline V gene are SEHNR and FQNEAQ (reference sequence). Trimming stripped 7 bases from V and 0 bases from J, with 13 bases between. The CDR3 totals 15 residues. The full variable domain, rest sourced from reference TRBV7-9 and TRBJ1-3, is DTGVSQNPRHKITKRGQNVTFRCDPISEHNRLYWYRQTLGQGPEFLTYFQNEAQLEKSRLLSDRFSAERPKGSFSTLEIQRTEQGDSAMYLCASTWGRSSGNTIYFGEGSWLTVV.

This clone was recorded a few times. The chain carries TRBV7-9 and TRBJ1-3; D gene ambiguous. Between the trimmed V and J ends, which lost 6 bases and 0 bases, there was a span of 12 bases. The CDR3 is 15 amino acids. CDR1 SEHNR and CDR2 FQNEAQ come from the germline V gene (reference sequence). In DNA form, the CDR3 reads TGTGCCAGCAGGCCTCAGGACGACTCTGGAAACACCATATATTTT. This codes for CASRPQDDSGNTIYF.

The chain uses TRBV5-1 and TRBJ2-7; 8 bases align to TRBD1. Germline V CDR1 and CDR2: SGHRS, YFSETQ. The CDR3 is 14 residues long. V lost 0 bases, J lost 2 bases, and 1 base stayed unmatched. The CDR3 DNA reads TGCGCCAGCAGCTTGGAACAGGGGGCCTACGAGCAGTACTTC. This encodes CASSLEQGAYEQYF. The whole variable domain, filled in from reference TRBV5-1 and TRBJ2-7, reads KAGVTQTPRYLIKTRGQQVTLSCSPISGHRSVSWYQQTPGQGLQFLFEYFSETQRNKGNFPGRFSGRQFSNSRSEMNVSTLELGDSALYLCASSLEQGAYEQYFGPGTRLTVT.

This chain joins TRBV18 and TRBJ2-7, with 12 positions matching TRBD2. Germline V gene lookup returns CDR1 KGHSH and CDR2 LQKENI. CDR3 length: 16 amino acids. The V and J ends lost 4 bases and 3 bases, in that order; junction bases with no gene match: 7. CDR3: CASSRTSGGTIYEQYF. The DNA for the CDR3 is TGTGCCAGCTCACGAACTAGCGGGGGGACTATCTACGAGCAGTACTTC.

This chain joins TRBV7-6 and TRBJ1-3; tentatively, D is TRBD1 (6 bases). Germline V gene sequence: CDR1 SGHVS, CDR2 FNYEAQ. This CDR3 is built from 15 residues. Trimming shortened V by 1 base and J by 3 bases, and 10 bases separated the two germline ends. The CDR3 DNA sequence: TGTGCCAGCAGCTTAGGGACAGCCCTTGGAAACACCATATATTTT. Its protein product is CASSLGTALGNTIYF.

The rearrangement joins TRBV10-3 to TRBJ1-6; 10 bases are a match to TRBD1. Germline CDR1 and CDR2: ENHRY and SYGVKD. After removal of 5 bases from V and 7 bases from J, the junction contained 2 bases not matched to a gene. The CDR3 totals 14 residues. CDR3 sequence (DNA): TGTGCCATCAGTCCGGGACAGGGGAATTCACCCCTCCACTTT. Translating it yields CAISPGQGNSPLHF.

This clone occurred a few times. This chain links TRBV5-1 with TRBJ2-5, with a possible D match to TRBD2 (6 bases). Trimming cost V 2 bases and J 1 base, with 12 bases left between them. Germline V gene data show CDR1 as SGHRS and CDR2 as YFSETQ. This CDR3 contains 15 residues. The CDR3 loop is CASSFILAAQETQYF. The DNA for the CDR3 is TGCGCCAGCAGCTTTATTTTAGCGGCCCAAGAGACCCAGTACTTC.

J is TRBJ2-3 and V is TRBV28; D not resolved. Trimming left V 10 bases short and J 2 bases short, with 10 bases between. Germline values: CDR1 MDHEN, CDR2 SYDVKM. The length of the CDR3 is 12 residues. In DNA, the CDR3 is TGTGCCATAAGTGAGGTCACAGATACGCAGTATTTT. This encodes CAISEVTDTQYF.